Below, one T cell receptor (beta chain) is given with its context. Assay: immunoSEQ multiplex PCR; the TCRdb copy retains only in-frame clones and omits some. The sample has fewer than 70,000 clones; 70% to 90% are singletons. The data derive from a study of OX40 agonist ivuxolimab in advanced cancers. About the research overall: Patients receiving dose escalation had hepatocellular carcinoma, melanoma, renal cell or head and neck cancer. Anti-PD-1, anti-PD-L1 or anti-CTLA-4 therapy given earlier was allowed, and 30% to 45% had some.

The CDR3 is 14 amino acids. Germline CDR1 and CDR2: ENHRY and SYGVKD. Sequenced material: CD4+ or CD8+ T cells sorted from blood, taken in a trial of the OX40 agonist ivuxolimab. The V and J genes are TRBV10-3 and TRBJ2-5; 9 bases line up with TRBD2. The J call may be faulty, since TRBJ2-7 better matches the DNA end. The receptor was isolated from an adult with an advanced solid tumor such as melanoma, head and neck, liver or kidney cancer. The DNA of the CDR3 is TGTGCCATCAGTGATTTAGCGGGAGCACACGAGCAGTACTTC. It is translated as CAISDLAGAHEQYF.